Reported below is one T cell receptor beta chain. The antigen is undetermined. The source of the sample is a study of lymphopenia after photon versus proton radiotherapy. Study findings and constraints: Oligoclonal CD8+ Temra expansion after nadir drove photon patients' diversity drop. Proton therapy kept repertoires fairly stable, unlike photons, which gained effector/memory cells.

TCRdb's table, derived via immunoSEQ multiplex PCR, lists solely in-frame clones and lacks some. The table shows around 30,000 clones, with around 90% occurring only once. V lost 4 bases and J lost 6; bases outside the gene matches: 18. Germline V gene lookup returns CDR1 SGHKS and CDR2 YYEKEE (reference sequence). The CDR3 runs 17 residues. This chain uses TRBV5-5 with TRBJ2-7; TRBD2 matches 8 bases. The TCR sequence derives from a woman aged 45-59 years with pancreatic cancer. The specimen was peripheral blood, collected from a patient treated with photon-based radiotherapy. The CDR3 sequence is CASSPNRGGRAQIEQYF. The CDR3 nucleotides are TGTGCCAGCAGCCCGAACCGGGGGGGGAGGGCCCAAATCGAGCAGTACTTC.